The present T cell receptor (beta chain) was sequenced within a study of vaccination and CD4 T cells after COVID-19 (dated by TCRdb to the early 2020s). A note on the overall study: Every convalescent patient had a positive nasal swab PCR test for SARS-CoV-2, with mild disease in roughly 10 patients and severe disease in one. The time from the second vaccine dose to post-vaccine blood sampling had a median of around 72 days and ranged from about 12 to 241 days. Participants received two doses of either the Pfizer-BioNTech BNT162b2 vaccine (n=8) or the Moderna mRNA-1273 vaccine (n=2). The spike-specific CD4+ TCR repertoire was compared before and after mRNA vaccination in approximately 9 COVID-19 convalescent patients and several infection-naive healthy vaccine recipients. For stimulating the cultures, overlapping spike peptide pools were used, derived from SARS-CoV-2 as well as from the common cold coronaviruses HCoV-NL63, HCoV-OC43 and HCoV-229E. As controls, cultures received a CEFX viral epitope pool (the positive control), an HIV-1 Nef peptide pool (the negative control), or no peptide at all. Post-COVID blood samples were collected from convalescent patients a median of about 92 days after diagnosis, with a range of about 35 to 170 days. In the convalescent cohort there were six males and four females, among whom were two Hispanic individuals, seven Caucasians, two Asians and one multiracial person. Summary of the overall study and its limitations: Of the vaccine-specific clones in convalescent patients, 304 of 307, or nearly all, reacted only to SARS-CoV-2 spike and did not cross-react with common cold coronaviruses. Relatively few convalescent patients were included in the study, and early timepoints after natural infection were not analyzed. Although the median number of SARS-CoV-2-reactive clonotypes went up from around 20 after infection to approximately 40 after vaccination, the increase was not significant. In convalescent patients, a median approximately 83% of post-vaccine SARS-CoV-2-reactive clones were detected only after vaccination, suggesting vaccine-specific priming.

The treatment or condition tag for this specimen amounts to: roughly 10-day PBMC culture with coronavirus spike peptide pools or control peptides (ViraFEST assay). The study used the ViraFEST assay, which expanded antigen-specific T cells with peptide pools and then identified expanded clonotypes by TCR sequencing. The convalescent patients' positive SARS-CoV-2 PCR tests were from March to December 2020, which was before the Alpha, Beta and Delta variants emerged in the United States. Each well held around 2 million PBMCs cultured in IMDM containing around 5% human AB serum and approximately 9.8 IU/ml IL-2, with 8.5 to 10 ug/ml peptide pools added. On days 3 and 7, half of the culture medium was replaced with fresh IL-2-containing medium. CD4+ T cells were isolated after around 11 days of culture through negative selection using the EasySep CD4+ T cell isolation kit. PBMCs were separated from whole blood using Ficoll-Paque Plus gradient centrifugation and then either used fresh or cryopreserved at -140C. Triplicate wells were generally used for each culture condition.

Receptor amplification or capture employed PCR. TCR sequencing of DNA from cultured CD4+ T cells used the Oncomine TCR Beta short-read assay at the Johns Hopkins FTIC core. Genomic DNA was extracted from the cultured CD4+ T cells with the QIAamp micro DNA kit. Oncomine TCR Beta libraries made from cultured CD4+ T cells were pooled using unique dual indexes and sequenced on an Illumina iSeq 100. As for how the authors treated the data: Non-productive sequences were filtered out, and CDR3s that did not start with C, did not end with F or W, or were shorter than 7 amino acids were discarded. The MANAFEST web application identified antigen-specific clonotypes by comparing peptide-stimulated wells against reference wells and other culture wells. Positive clones required FDR below 0.05, an odds ratio above 5, and productive frequency above 0.1% in at least two of three replicate wells. Clonotypes that were significantly expanded in both SARS-CoV-2 spike wells and at least one common cold coronavirus spike condition were defined as cross-reactive. Similarity between CDR3 sequences was evaluated in R version 3.6.1 using Levenshtein distances (stringdist) and unrooted phylogenetic trees (ape). TCRdb redid the processing of the public reads, applying fastp at Q25 and MiXCR, and retained in-frame beta chains. Each entry merges the rows of one CDR3 protein and shows their most common DNA and genes. What appears here as the V and J calls and clone size reflects TCRdb's work, not the paper's. The sample table records around 8,100 distinct CDR3 sequences; approximately 57% of these occur just once. In total, the top ten clones hold approximately 17% of the sample.

Taken from the germline V gene (reference sequence), the CDR1 and CDR2 loops are GTSNPN and SVGIG. The CDR3 numbers 11 residues from cysteine through phenylalanine. This entry keeps only the CDR3 DNA: 33 bases, framed from base 1. V sheds 4 bases and J sheds 3 bases, leaving 6 bases between their ends. Regarding this clonotype: This receptor's antigen is unknown. No base-level quality is on record; no much larger clone is a single base apart.

The sequence derives from a human donor with COVID-19. The chain was built from TRBV30 and TRBJ1-1, with no reliable assignment of the D segment. The material was cultured CD4+ T cells from blood, obtained after SARS-CoV-2 vaccination. The nucleotide sequence is TGTGCCTGGAATGGATACACTGAAGCTTTCTTT. Translated, it gives CAWNGYTEAFF. Supplemented by the reference TRBV30 and TRBJ1-1 proteins around the CDR3, the complete variable domain is SQTIHQWPATLVQPVGSPLSLECTVEGTSNPNLYWYRQAAGRGLQLLFYSVGIGQISSEVPQNLSASRPQDRQFILSSKKLLLSDSGFYLCAWNGYTEAFFGQGTRLTVV.